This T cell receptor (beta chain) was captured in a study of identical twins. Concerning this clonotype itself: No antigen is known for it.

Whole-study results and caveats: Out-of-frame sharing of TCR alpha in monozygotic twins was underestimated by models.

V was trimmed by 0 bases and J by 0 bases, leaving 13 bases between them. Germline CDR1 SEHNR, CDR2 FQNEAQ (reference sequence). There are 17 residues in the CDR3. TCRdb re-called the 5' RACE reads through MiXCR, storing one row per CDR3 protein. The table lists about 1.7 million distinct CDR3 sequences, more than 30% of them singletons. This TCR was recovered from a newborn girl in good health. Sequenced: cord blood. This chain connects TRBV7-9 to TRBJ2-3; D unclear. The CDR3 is CASSLAQSQLSTDTQYF. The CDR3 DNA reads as TGTGCCAGCAGCTTAGCTCAGTCCCAGCTGAGCACAGATACGCAGTATTTT.